A single sample is the source of the 27 T cell receptor beta chains below, sequenced in a study of cytomegalovirus exposure and HLA in healthy donors. 60 Vbeta and 13 Jbeta primers were used in PCR. The table came from immunoSEQ multiplex PCR; TCRdb's copy has only in-frame clones and leaves some out. The profile covers about 130,000 clones, with 55% to 75% appearing a single time and about 2.6% taken by the ten largest. The sequenced material came from PBMCs. Receptor source: a human donor in good health.

V usage is TRBV10-2 and J usage is TRBJ1-3; a weak D match, TRBD1 (5 bases). Per the germline V gene, CDR1 is WSHSY and CDR2 is SAAADI. This CDR3 region has 15 residues. Deletions cut 10 bases from V and 3 bases from J, with 19 bases between. CDR3 DNA sequence: TGCGCCACCAAAAATACAGGCCTCCGTGGAAACACCATATATTTT. Translated, it gives CATKNTGLRGNTIYF.

This chain connects TRBV19 to TRBJ1-1, with D maybe TRBD1 (6 bases). Germline V lookup: CDR1 LNHDA, CDR2 SQIVND (reference sequence). The CDR3 covers 15 residues. Trimming left V 5 bases short and J 1 base short, with 14 bases between. CDR3 sequence reads: CASSLDRSPNTEAFF. The DNA for the CDR3 is TGTGCCAGTAGTTTGGACAGATCACCGAACACTGAAGCTTTCTTT.

This chain uses TRBV19 with TRBJ1-5; the D gene is possibly TRBD1 (5 bases). The V gene lost 1 base and the J gene lost 4 bases, with 8 bases spanning the gap. CDR3 size: 14 residues. Per the germline V gene, CDR1 is LNHDA and CDR2 is SQIVND (reference sequence). Written as DNA, the CDR3 is TGTGCCAGTAGTATAGGACAGTTTAATCAGCCCCAGCATTTT. It is translated as CASSIGQFNQPQHF.

The DNA for the CDR3 is TGCGCCAGCAGCCAAGTCGGGCTAGCTGACGAGCAGTACTTC. This sequence encodes CASSQVGLADEQYF. The V gene is TRBV4-3, the J gene TRBJ2-5, with a possible D match to TRBD2 (5 bases). The J call may be wrong; the DNA end is better matched by TRBJ2-7. The CDR3 contains 14 residues. CDR1 is LGHNA, CDR2 YSLEER, per germline.

This clone was seen a single time. V and J are TRBV9 and TRBJ2-1; no reliable D call. The germline CDR1 and CDR2 sequences are SGDLS and YYNGEE. The CDR3 runs to 16 residues. Trimming shortened V by 0 bases and J by 0 bases, and 10 bases separated the two germline ends. The CDR3 DNA reads as TGTGCCAGCAGCGTAGCGAGCGTCAGCTCCTACAATGAGCAGTTCTTC. Translating it yields CASSVASVSSYNEQFF. Drawing the rest from reference TRBV9 and TRBJ2-1, the complete variable domain is DSGVTQTPKHLITATGQRVTLRCSPRSGDLSVYWYQQSLDQGLQFLIQYYNGEERAKGNILERFSAQQFPDLHSELNLSSLELGDSALYFCASSVASVSSYNEQFFGPGTRLTVL.

Comments on this clone: One end of the junction varies from germline; a read error may be responsible. The rearrangement links TRBV14 to TRBJ2-4; D unresolved. Germline-derived CDR1 and CDR2 are SGHDN and FVKESK. The CDR3 is made up of 14 amino acids. The DNA of the CDR3 is TGTGCCAGCAGCCAAGGCTGGGCCACAAACATTCAGTACTTC. It encodes CASSQGWATNIQYF.

DNA of the CDR3: TGTGCCAGCAGCTTCGGGGGACTAGCGGGAACATACGAGCAGTACTTC. This gives the protein CASSFGGLAGTYEQYF. This chain links TRBV7-2 with TRBJ2-7, with 13 nucleotides matching TRBD2. Unmatched junction bases numbered 6, after V lost 3 bases and J lost 4 bases. Looked up from germline, CDR1 is SGHTA and CDR2 is FQGNSA. CDR3 size: 16 residues.

The CDR3, as DNA: TGTGCCATCAGTGACGCGGGCGCTAGCTCCTACAATGAGCAGTTCTTC. Its translation: CAISDAGASSYNEQFF. The V call is TRBV10-3, the J call TRBJ2-1, with D perhaps matching TRBD2 (5 bases). The CDR3 consists of 16 residues. Trimming shortened V by 3 bases and J by 0 bases, and 12 bases separated the two germline ends. Germline V gene sequence: CDR1 ENHRY, CDR2 SYGVKD.

On this clone: At one end the junction does not follow the germline gene, possibly because of a read error. J is TRBJ2-1 and V is TRBV5-1, with D perhaps matching TRBD1 (6 bases). Germline assignment: CDR1 SGHRS and CDR2 YFSETQ. The CDR3 is 12 amino acids. The DNA of the CDR3 is TGCGCCAGCAGGGACAGCAACAATAAGCAGTTCTTC. Amino acids: CASRDSNNKQFF.

The rearrangement uses TRBV5-1 and TRBJ2-7; D may be TRBD1 (5 bases). The V and J ends lost 4 bases and 3 bases respectively, with 11 bases between them. This CDR3 spans 13 amino acids. Germline V lookup: CDR1 SGHRS, CDR2 YFSETQ. The DNA of the CDR3 is TGCGCCAGCAGCCATGGGCAGGGCTACGAGCAGTACTTC. It yields the protein CASSHGQGYEQYF.

The rearrangement links TRBV7-2 to TRBJ2-1; TRBD2 aligns across 8 bases. Germline V gene data show CDR1 as SGHTA and CDR2 as FQGNSA. The CDR3 contains 16 residues. V was clipped by 10 bases and J by 4 bases; unmatched bases: 15. This CDR3 is CATDPAIAGPYNEQFF. In nucleotides, the CDR3 is TGTGCCACCGATCCCGCCATAGCGGGGCCTTACAATGAGCAGTTCTTC.

The chain uses TRBV5-1 and TRBJ2-1, with a possible D match to TRBD2 (6 bases). Germline loops: CDR1 SGHRS, CDR2 YFSETQ. The CDR3 has 15 amino acids. V was trimmed by 5 bases and J by 4 bases, leaving 16 bases between them. The CDR3 reads CASRLSGTSYNEQFF. The CDR3 DNA is TGCGCCAGCAGGCTGTCCGGGACTTCTTACAATGAGCAGTTCTTC.

This chain connects TRBV6-1 to TRBJ1-2; perhaps TRBD1 as D (6 bases). Looked up from germline, CDR1 is MNHNS and CDR2 is SASEGT. This CDR3 comprises 14 residues. V lost 5 bases, J lost 0 bases, and 10 bases lay in between. CDR3 amino acids: CASSRGGPNYGYTF. The CDR3 DNA reads as TGTGCCAGCAGTCGCGGGGGCCCTAACTATGGCTACACCTTC.

The chain joins TRBV5-4 to TRBJ1-4; a possible D gene is TRBD1 (5 bases). The germline V gene has CDR1 SGHNT and CDR2 YYREEE (reference sequence). This CDR3 comprises 17 residues. V was cut by 0 bases and J by 14 bases, with 26 bases left in between. The CDR3 reads CASSLGGDLSAAGGLFF. CDR3 sequence (DNA): TGTGCCAGCAGCTTGGGCGGGGACTTAAGCGCGGCGGGAGGGCTGTTTTTT.

The chain has TRBV28 and TRBJ1-5; no reliable D call. Trimming took off 4 bases at V and 0 bases at J, with 10 bases between the two ends. This CDR3 contains 15 residues. Germline V gene lookup returns CDR1 MDHEN and CDR2 SYDVKM. CDR3 amino acids: CASSSGSPSNQPQHF. The CDR3 DNA follows: TGTGCCAGCAGTTCCGGGTCTCCTAGCAATCAGCCCCAGCATTTT.

V is TRBV5-1 and J is TRBJ2-7; D might be TRBD2 (6 bases). There are 14 residues in the CDR3. The V gene's germline CDR1 is SGHRS and CDR2 YFSETQ. Trimming stripped 4 bases from V and 4 bases from J, with 15 bases between. The CDR3 protein is CASSVGGGSYEQYF. The CDR3 DNA sequence: TGCGCCAGCAGCGTTGGTGGGGGGAGTTACGAGCAGTACTTC.

The chain is built from TRBV5-8 and TRBJ2-5; 14 bases are shared with TRBD2. Germline lookup yields CDR1 SGHTS and CDR2 YDEGEE. The CDR3 has 16 amino acids. V lost 7 bases to trimming and J lost 0 bases; unmatched junction nucleotides: 5. The CDR3 sequence is CASGGLAGGHQETQYF. CDR3 coding DNA: TGTGCCAGCGGCGGACTAGCGGGGGGCCACCAAGAGACCCAGTACTTC.

This clone was counted once. The rearrangement uses TRBV21-1 and TRBJ2-2; the D segment call TRBD2 is taken from the table without a DNA check. TRBV21-1 counts as a pseudogene. There are 13 residues in the CDR3. In DNA form, the CDR3 reads TGTGCCAGCAGCGGGACTGAAATAGGGGAGCTGTTTTTT. It is translated as CASSGTEIGELFF.

This rearrangement joins TRBV5-4 to TRBJ2-5; D gene unclear. Germline CDR1 is SGHNT and CDR2 is YYREEE (reference sequence). V was shortened by 2 bases and J by 5 bases, with 16 bases between the two germline ends. CDR3 length: 15 amino acids. This CDR3 is CASSFRGGGGETQYF. CDR3 in DNA: TGTGCCAGCAGCTTCCGTGGTGGCGGTGGGGAGACCCAGTACTTC.

The chain uses TRBV5-1 and TRBJ2-7, with 12 bases that match TRBD2. The germline gives CDR1 SGHRS, CDR2 YFSETQ. Unmatched junction bases numbered 2, after V lost 1 base and J lost 0 bases. This CDR3 region has 16 residues. The chain's CDR3 is CASSLLTSGSSYEQYF. The DNA of the CDR3 is TGCGCCAGCAGCTTGTTGACTAGCGGGAGCTCCTACGAGCAGTACTTC.

In regard to this clone: One junction end does not reproduce the germline sequence, and a read error may be involved. The chain links TRBV10-3 to TRBJ2-1, with TRBD2 as a possible D gene (5 bases). CDR3 length equals 15 residues. The germline V gene encodes CDR1 ENHRY and CDR2 SYGVKD. In DNA, the CDR3 is TGTGCCATCAGTACGTCCCTAGGTTTGCGGGTCGGACGAATCTTC. Translating gives CAISTSLGLRVGRIF.

The V gene is TRBV27, the J gene TRBJ2-5; the D gene is possibly TRBD1 (6 bases). This CDR3 is built from 15 residues. The ends were cut back, 0 bases at V and 6 bases at J, with 14 bases in the middle. Germline assignment: CDR1 MNHEY and CDR2 SMNVEV (reference sequence). CDR3 sequence (DNA): TGTGCCAGCAGTTTATCGATGGTAGGGGGAAAGACCCAGTACTTC. It translates to CASSLSMVGGKTQYF.

The J gene is TRBJ2-7, the V gene TRBV15; 8 positions agree with TRBD1. This CDR3 spans 14 amino acids. The germline gives CDR1 LNHNV, CDR2 YYDKDF (reference sequence). The V and J ends lost 6 bases and 2 bases, in that order; junction bases with no gene match: 6. Written as DNA, the CDR3 is TGTGCCACCAGGATCCGGGACAGGCCCTACGAGCAGTACTTC. Translating it yields CATRIRDRPYEQYF.

This sequence joins TRBV9 and TRBJ2-3; D is perhaps TRBD1 (5 bases). The V gene lost 3 bases and the J gene lost 1 base, with 6 bases spanning the gap. Germline assignment: CDR1 SGDLS and CDR2 YYNGEE. The CDR3 extends over 13 amino acids. The CDR3 region has the DNA TGTGCCAGCAGCGCACAGGGCACAGATACGCAGTATTTT. As protein: CASSAQGTDTQYF.

CDR3 nucleotides: TGTGCCAGCAGTTTACAGGGGGTGAACACTGAAGCTTTCTTT. This sequence encodes CASSLQGVNTEAFF. This chain connects TRBV27 to TRBJ1-1, with TRBD1 identical over 7 bases. With V trimmed by 2 bases and J by 0 bases, 0 bases remained unmatched. Germline V CDR1 and CDR2: MNHEY, SMNVEV (reference sequence). The CDR3 covers 14 residues.

V is TRBV7-8 and J is TRBJ1-3, with D perhaps TRBD1 (5 bases). Germline V gene lookup returns CDR1 SGHVS and CDR2 FQNEAQ. Trimming stripped 7 bases from V and 4 bases from J, with 14 bases between. The CDR3 extends over 14 amino acids. DNA of the CDR3: TGTGCCAGCACCCAGCAGGGTTCCGGAAACACCATATATTTT. Protein sequence: CASTQQGSGNTIYF. The whole variable domain, remainder taken from reference TRBV7-8 and TRBJ1-3, is GAGVSQSPRYKVAKRGQDVALRCDPISGHVSLFWYQQALGQGPEFLTYFQNEAQLDKSGLPSDRFFAERPEGSVSTLKIQRTQQEDSAVYLCASTQQGSGNTIYFGEGSWLTVV.

The rearrangement uses TRBV4-2 and TRBJ1-2, with 7 bases matching TRBD1. Per the germline V gene, CDR1 is LGHNA and CDR2 is YNFKEQ. Germline trimming cut 1 base from V and 8 bases from J; bases unmatched to any gene: 13. The CDR3 contains 16 residues. The CDR3 nucleotides read TGTGCCAGCAGCCAAGTCAAACAGGGGTTCAAGGTGGGCTACACCTTC. Translated: CASSQVKQGFKVGYTF.